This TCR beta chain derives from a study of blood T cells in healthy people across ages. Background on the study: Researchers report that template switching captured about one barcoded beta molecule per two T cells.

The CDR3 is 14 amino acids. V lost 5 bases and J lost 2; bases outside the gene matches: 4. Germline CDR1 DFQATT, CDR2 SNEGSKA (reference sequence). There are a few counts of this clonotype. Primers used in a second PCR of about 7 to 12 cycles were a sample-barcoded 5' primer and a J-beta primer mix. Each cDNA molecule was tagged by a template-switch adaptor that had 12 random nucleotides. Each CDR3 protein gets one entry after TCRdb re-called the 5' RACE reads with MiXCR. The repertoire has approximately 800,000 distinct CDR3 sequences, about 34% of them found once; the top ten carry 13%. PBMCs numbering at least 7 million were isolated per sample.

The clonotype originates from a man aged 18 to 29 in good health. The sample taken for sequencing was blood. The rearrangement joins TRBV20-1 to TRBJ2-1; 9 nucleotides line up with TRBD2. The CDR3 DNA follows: TGCAGTGCTGTTAGCGGGGGTCCCTACAATGAGCAGTTCTTC. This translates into CSAVSGGPYNEQFF.